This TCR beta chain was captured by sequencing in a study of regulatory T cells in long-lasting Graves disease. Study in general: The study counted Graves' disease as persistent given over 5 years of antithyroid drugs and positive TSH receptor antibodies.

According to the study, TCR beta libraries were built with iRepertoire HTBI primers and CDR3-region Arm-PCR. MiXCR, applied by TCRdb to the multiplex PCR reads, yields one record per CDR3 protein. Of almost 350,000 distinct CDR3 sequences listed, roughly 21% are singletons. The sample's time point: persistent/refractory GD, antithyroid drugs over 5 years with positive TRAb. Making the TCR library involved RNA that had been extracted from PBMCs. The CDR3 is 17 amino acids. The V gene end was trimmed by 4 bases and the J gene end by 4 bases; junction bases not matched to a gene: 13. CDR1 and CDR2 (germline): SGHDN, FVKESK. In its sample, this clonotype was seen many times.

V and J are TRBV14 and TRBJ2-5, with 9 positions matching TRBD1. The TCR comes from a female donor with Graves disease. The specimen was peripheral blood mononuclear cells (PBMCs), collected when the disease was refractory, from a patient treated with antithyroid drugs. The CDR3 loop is CASSPGNRGRIRETQYF. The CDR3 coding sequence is TGTGCCAGCAGCCCCGGGAACAGGGGGCGGATTAGAGAGACCCAGTACTTC.